A single TCR beta chain is shown here with its context. Its antigen is undetermined. Germline CDR1 reads SGDLS; CDR2 reads YYNGEE. V lost 3 bases, J lost 1 base, and 6 bases stayed unmatched. The CDR3 spans 15 residues. This sample was included in a study of siplizumab effects on memory and regulatory T cells. Profiling relied on immunoSEQ multiplex PCR, and the TCRdb table lists in-frame clones only, not all of them. The sample contains 100,000 or so clones, around 90% of which appear only once. Whole-study results and caveats: In the presence of siplizumab, alloreactive sequences traceable to unstimulated CD4+ memory cells were significantly reduced. Tracing alloreactive clones into unstimulated subsets worked for only a minor fraction of them. Most proliferating CD4+ or CD8+ clones, roughly 75-96%, had no naive or memory assignment.

The TCR comes from a human donor in good health. This rearrangement joins TRBV9 to TRBJ2-5; 7 nucleotides align to TRBD2. The sample comprised non-Treg CD4+ T cells sorted from blood. CDR3 in amino acids: CASSAFLAVQETQYF. DNA for the CDR3: TGTGCCAGCAGCGCCTTTCTAGCGGTCCAAGAGACCCAGTACTTC.